This T cell receptor (beta chain) was documented in a study of blood T cell repertoires in COVID-19. The table came from immunoSEQ multiplex PCR; TCRdb's copy has only in-frame clones and leaves some out. The repertoire holds 80,000 to 100,000 clones, with approximately 86% as singletons. Per the germline V gene, CDR1 is SGHTS and CDR2 is YDEGEE. The CDR3 has 17 amino acids. With V trimmed by 4 bases and J by 4 bases, 14 bases remained unmatched. This chain joins TRBV5-8 and TRBJ1-2, with 9 bases matching TRBD1. Material for sequencing was peripheral blood. This receptor was identified in a man between 45 and 60 years old with acute or convalescent COVID-19. CDR3 loop: CASSGGRGQGRSYGYTF. The CDR3 DNA is TGTGCCAGCAGCGGTGGCCGGGGACAGGGTAGGAGCTATGGCTACACCTTC.